The next 6 T cell receptor beta chains were all read from a single sample in a study of control samples from healthy donors and cancer patients. Profiled with immunoSEQ multiplex PCR; TCRdb holds only in-frame clones, not every one. The sample includes some 150,000 clones, about 89% of them seen just once. The sequenced material came from blood. The receptors originated from a man aged 18 to 29 in good health.

The chain employs TRBV6-5 and TRBJ2-1; 7 bases are shared with TRBD2. The CDR3 spans 15 residues. V trimming: 5 bases; J trimming: 6 bases; junction bases outside the gene matches: 10. Germline CDR1 is MNHEY and CDR2 is SVGAGI. For the CDR3, the DNA is TGTGCCAGCAGTAACCCGGGACTATCCCCCAATGAGCAGTTCTTC. Its protein is CASSNPGLSPNEQFF.

This clone was observed a single time. This chain links TRBV5-4 with TRBJ1-1, with unresolved D. Trimming cost V 0 bases and J 8 bases, with 11 bases left between them. Looked up from germline, CDR1 is SGHNT and CDR2 is YYREEE (reference sequence). This CDR3 contains 13 residues. CDR3 region: CASSLVGSEEAFF. The CDR3 DNA reads TGTGCCAGCAGCTTGGTGGGGTCAGAGGAAGCTTTCTTT.

The chain joins TRBV30 to TRBJ2-3; a possible D gene is TRBD2 (6 bases). Germline assignment: CDR1 GTSNPN and CDR2 SVGIG (reference sequence). The CDR3 is 11 residues long. V lost 0 bases, J lost 10 bases, and 8 bases lay in between. The CDR3 nucleotides read TGTGCCTGGAGTGTCGGGGGTGCGCAGTATTTT. As protein: CAWSVGGAQYF.

The J gene is TRBJ1-1, the V gene TRBV4-1, with D tentatively TRBD1 (6 bases). Between the trimmed V and J ends, which lost 0 bases and 1 base, there was a span of 15 bases. CDR3 length equals 17 residues. Looked up from germline, CDR1 is MGHRA and CDR2 is YSYEKL. CDR3: CASSQDQQGWSNTEAFF. The CDR3 nucleotides are TGCGCCAGCAGCCAAGACCAACAGGGATGGTCGAACACTGAAGCTTTCTTT.

This chain connects TRBV28 to TRBJ2-3; 8 bases map to TRBD1. CDR1 and CDR2 from the germline V gene are MDHEN and SYDVKM. V was clipped by 3 bases and J by 3 bases; unmatched bases: 5. This CDR3 has 15 residues. The CDR3 nucleotides are TGTGCCAGCAGTTTCCGACAGGGGATAACAGATACGCAGTATTTT. Protein sequence: CASSFRQGITDTQYF.

This clone is a singleton in its sample. This rearrangement joins TRBV18 to TRBJ2-2; 10 nucleotides line up with TRBD1. The CDR3 sequence is 16 residues long. The V and J ends lost 2 bases and 7 bases, in that order; junction bases with no gene match: 7. The germline CDR1 and CDR2 sequences are KGHSH and LQKENI. CDR3 in amino acids: CASSPNRGQGIGELFF. The CDR3 DNA follows: TGTGCCAGCTCACCAAATCGGGGACAGGGGATCGGGGAGCTGTTTTTT.